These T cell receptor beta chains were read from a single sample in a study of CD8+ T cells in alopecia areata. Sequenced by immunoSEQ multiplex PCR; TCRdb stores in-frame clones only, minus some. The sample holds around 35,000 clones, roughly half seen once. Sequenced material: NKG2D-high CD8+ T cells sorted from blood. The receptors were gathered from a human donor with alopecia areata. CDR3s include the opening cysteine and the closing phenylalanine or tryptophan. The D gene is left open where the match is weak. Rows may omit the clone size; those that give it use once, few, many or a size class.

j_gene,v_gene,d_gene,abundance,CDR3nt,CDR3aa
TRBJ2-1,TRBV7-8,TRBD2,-,TGTGCCAGCAGCTCGGGACTAGCGGACAATGAGCAGTTCTTC,CASSSGLADNEQFF
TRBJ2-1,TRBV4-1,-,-,TGCGCCAGCAGCCCAGGACCTCTGGCGGGGGCGGAAAATGAGCAGTTCTTC,CASSPGPLAGAENEQFF
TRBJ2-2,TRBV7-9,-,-,TGTGCCAGCAGCCTTCCAATGAGCACCGGGGAGCTGTTTTTT,CASSLPMSTGELFF
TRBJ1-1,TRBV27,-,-,TGTGCCAGCAGTTTCGGTACTGAAGCTTTCTTT,CASSFGTEAFF
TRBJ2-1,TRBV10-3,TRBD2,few,TGTGCCATCAGTGAGTCGAGCGGGAGAGACAATGAGCAGTTCTTC,CAISESSGRDNEQFF
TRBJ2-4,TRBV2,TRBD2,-,TGTGCCAGCAGTGAATCAATCGGACTAGCGGGGGGCCCCGGCATTCAGTACTTC,CASSESIGLAGGPGIQYF
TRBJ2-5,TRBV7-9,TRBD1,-,TGTGCCAGCAGCTTGGGACAGTTTCAAGAGACCCAGTACTTC,CASSLGQFQETQYF
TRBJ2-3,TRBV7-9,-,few,TGTGCCAGCAGCCCGCGGGACACCGCGACTGATACGCAGTATTTT,CASSPRDTATDTQYF
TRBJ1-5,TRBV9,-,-,TGTGCCAGCAGCGTGGGGGCAAGCAATCAGCCCCAGCATTTT,CASSVGASNQPQHF
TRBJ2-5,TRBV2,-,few,TGTGCCAGCAGTGAAGTAGGGAACCAAGAGACCCAGTACTTC,CASSEVGNQETQYF
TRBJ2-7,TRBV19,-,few,TGTGCCAGTAGGACGGAGGGACCCTCCTCCGAGCAGTACTTC,CASRTEGPSSEQYF
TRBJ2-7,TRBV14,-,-,TGTGCCACGGCGGACAGTAAGACCTACGAGCAGTACTTC,CATADSKTYEQYF
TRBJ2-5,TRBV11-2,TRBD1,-,TGTGCCAGCAGCTCCACCGGGACAGGGCGGTGGGAGACCCAGTACTTC,CASSSTGTGRWETQYF
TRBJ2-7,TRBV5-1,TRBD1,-,TGCGCCAGCAGCCCCGGGACAGGGGGCGAGCAGTACTTC,CASSPGTGGEQYF
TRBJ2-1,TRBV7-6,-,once,TGTGCCAGCAGCGACACCGGGACCGGGAATGAGCAGTTCTTC,CASSDTGTGNEQFF
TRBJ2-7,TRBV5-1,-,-,TGCGCCAGCAGCTCGGGACTGGGTCTATACGAGCAGTACTTC,CASSSGLGLYEQYF
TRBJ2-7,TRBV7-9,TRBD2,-,TGTGCCAGCAGCTTACCGGGACTAGCATACGAGCAGTACTTC,CASSLPGLAYEQYF
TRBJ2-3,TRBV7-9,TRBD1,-,TGTGCCAGCAGCTTAGCGAAGAGACAGGGTTTCACAGATACGCAGTATTTT,CASSLAKRQGFTDTQYF
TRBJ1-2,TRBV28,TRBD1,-,TGTGCCAGCAGTTTCCCGCGGGACAGGACATCTAACTATGGCTACACCTTC,CASSFPRDRTSNYGYTF
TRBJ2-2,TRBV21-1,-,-,TGTGCCAGCAGCAAGGTGGAGAGAGACACCGGGGAGCTGTTTTTT,CASSKVERDTGELFF
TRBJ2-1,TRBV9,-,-,TGTGCCAGCAGCGTCCGGTCGGTTTGGGATGAGCAGTTCTTC,CASSVRSVWDEQFF
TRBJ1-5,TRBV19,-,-,TGTGCCAGTAATGAGCAGGTGCATCAGCCCCAGCATTTT,CASNEQVHQPQHF
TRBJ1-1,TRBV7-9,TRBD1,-,TGTGCCAGCAGCCCCCAAGGGGGCTGGACTGAAGCTTTCTTT,CASSPQGGWTEAFF
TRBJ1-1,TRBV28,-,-,TGTGCCAGCAGTTTATTACGCTTGGACAGTGAAGCTTTCTTT,CASSLLRLDSEAFF
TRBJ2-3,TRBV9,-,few,TGTGCCAGCAAGGCGGGGTATAGTGATACGCAGTATTTT,CASKAGYSDTQYF
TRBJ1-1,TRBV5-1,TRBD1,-,TGCGCCAGCAGCATGACAGGGTCGAACACTGAAGCTTTCTTT,CASSMTGSNTEAFF
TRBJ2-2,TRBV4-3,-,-,TGCGCCAGCAGCACCCGAAGACAGTCGGACACCGGGGAGCTGTTTTTT,CASSTRRQSDTGELFF
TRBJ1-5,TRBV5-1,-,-,TGCGCCAGCAGCCTTGGAGGAAGTCAGCCCCAGCATTTT,CASSLGGSQPQHF
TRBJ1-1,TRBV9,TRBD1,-,TGTGCCAGCAGCGTAGGAAGGGGACAGGGCGCTGACACTGAAGCTTTCTTT,CASSVGRGQGADTEAFF
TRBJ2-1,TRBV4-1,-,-,TGCGCCAGCAGCCAACTCACAGGAGTCTACAATGAGCAGTTCTTC,CASSQLTGVYNEQFF
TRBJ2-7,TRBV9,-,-,TGTGCCAGCAGCGTCCAGGAGGGGATGGGGACCTACGAGCAGTACTTC,CASSVQEGMGTYEQYF
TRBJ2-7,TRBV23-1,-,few,TGCGCCAGCAGTCATCACACCCAGGAGCCCTACGAGCAGTACTTC,CASSHHTQEPYEQYF
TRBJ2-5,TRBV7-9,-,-,TGTGCCAGCAGCTTAGTGGGACCCGCAGGCCAAGAGACCCAGTACTTC,CASSLVGPAGQETQYF
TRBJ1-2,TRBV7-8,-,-,TGTGCCAGCAGCTTAGGGACGGGAGTCGGAGCTTCCTATGGCTACACCTTC,CASSLGTGVGASYGYTF
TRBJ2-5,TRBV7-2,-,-,TGTGCCAGCAGCTTAGGAAGCGGGTCGTACCAAGAGACCCAGTACTTC,CASSLGSGSYQETQYF
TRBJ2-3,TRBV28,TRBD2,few,TGTGCCAGCAGTTCACCTGAGGGCCGAATAGCGGGCCCTAGCACAGATACGCAGTATTTT,CASSSPEGRIAGPSTDTQYF
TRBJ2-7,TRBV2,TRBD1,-,TGTGCCAGCAGTTCTGACAGGGGGGTGTCTCGGGAGCAGTACTTC,CASSSDRGVSREQYF
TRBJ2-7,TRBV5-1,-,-,TGCGCCAGCAGCCTCATTGGGGGGGCTTCCTACGAGCAGTACTTC,CASSLIGGASYEQYF
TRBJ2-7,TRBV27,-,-,TGTGCCAGCGCTCACATGGACCTCTACGAGCAGTACTTC,CASAHMDLYEQYF
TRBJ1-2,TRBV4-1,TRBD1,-,TGCGCCAGCAGCCAAGGGGACAGGGGGAGCTATGGCTACACCTTC,CASSQGDRGSYGYTF
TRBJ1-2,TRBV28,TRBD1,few,TGTGCCAGCAATAAGTTGAGACAGGGGTATGGCTACACCTTC,CASNKLRQGYGYTF
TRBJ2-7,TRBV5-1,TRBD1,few,TGCGCCAGCAGCATGACCGGGACAGGGATCGGCGAGCAGTACTTC,CASSMTGTGIGEQYF